The sequence of this T cell receptor (beta chain) was determined in a study of T cells in Graves' hyperthyroidism and ophthalmopathy. Authors of the study amplified TCR beta CDR3 regions from RNA transcripts. An initial round of RT-PCR targeting the TCR CDR3 relied on the HTBI primer set. MiXCR, applied by TCRdb to the multiplex PCR reads, yields one record per CDR3 protein. The profile shows hundreds of thousands of distinct CDR3 sequences, about 45% of them singletons. CDR3 length equals 15 residues. The ends were cut back, 5 bases at V and 0 bases at J, with 14 bases in the middle. In germline, CDR1 is SGHRS, CDR2 YFSETQ.

The sample consisted of peripheral blood or thyroid tissue (not recorded which). V is TRBV5-1 and J is TRBJ1-1, with TRBD1 as a possible D gene (6 bases). The clonotype comes from an adult man with Graves' disease, either hyperthyroidism or ophthalmopathy (not recorded which). The CDR3 DNA reads TGCGCCAGCAGACAGGTCGGACAGTTGAACACTGAAGCTTTCTTT. Encoded protein: CASRQVGQLNTEAFF.